This T cell receptor beta chain was documented in a study of CD8+ T cells in alopecia areata. Study background: The drug, oral tofacitinib, was given to treated patients at 5 to 10 mg twice daily. After 6 to 18 months of tofacitinib, follow-up continued 6 months off drug. Study-level findings and limits: The presence of one nonresponder keeps the tie between baseline CD8+ expansion and response uncertain.

cDNA reverse transcribed from extracted RNA served as the sequencing template. TCRdb's copy holds only in-frame clones and misses some; the assay was immunoSEQ multiplex PCR. The profile shows 90,000 to 100,000 clones, roughly two thirds of them singletons. Treatment in this sample: oral pan-JAK inhibitor, 5-10 mg twice daily. As to this clone: What it binds is not known.

The germline V and J ends were trimmed by 4 bases and 7 bases, with 7 bases remaining between them. The CDR3 length is 11 residues. The germline V gene encodes CDR1 MGHDK and CDR2 SYGVNS. Here the sequenced sample was CD8+ T cells sorted from blood, taken at week 4, from a patient treated with tofacitinib. This chain connects TRBV25-1 to TRBJ1-1; no clear D. The clonotype originates from a human donor with alopecia areata. The CDR3 spells CASSVQSEAFF. In DNA, the CDR3 is TGTGCCAGCAGTGTTCAAAGTGAAGCTTTCTTT.